This T cell receptor (beta chain) was found in a study of blood T cells in healthy people across ages. Study-wide findings and caveats: A conclusive naive versus antigen-experienced comparison was prevented by the unsorted PBMCs. The recorded TCR beta diversity per million T cells decreased in a roughly linear manner with age. It was the long-lived donors that had more naive CD4+ cells and higher diversity than aged donors. Strong correlation existed between TCR beta diversity and naive T cell percentage.

Notes on this clonotype: Its antigen is undetermined.

The CDR3 loop spans 17 amino acids. V was pared by 5 bases and J by 2 bases, with 16 bases between. Germline-derived CDR1 and CDR2 are MNHEY and SVGEGT. For the second PCR, which ran for about 7 to 11 cycles, a sample-barcoded 5' primer and a J-beta primer mix were used. Via MiXCR, TCRdb re-called the 5' RACE reads, giving one row per CDR3 protein. The sample shows over 1,500,000 distinct CDR3 sequences, roughly 49% of them seen only once. The J gene is TRBJ2-6, the V gene TRBV6-2 or TRBV6-3; TRBD1 or TRBD2 may be the D gene (5 bases each). This clonotype originated in a woman in her 40s in good health. The sequenced sample was blood. DNA for the CDR3: TGTGCCAGCAGTAAAAGGACGGGGACCCCTGGGGCCAACGTCCTGACTTTC. Its protein product is CASSKRTGTPGANVLTF.